This T cell receptor (beta chain) was sequenced during a study of cytomegalovirus exposure and HLA in healthy donors. Whole-study context: A preliminary data release comprised roughly 85 million unique TCRs obtained from HLA-typed donors. Points from the study as a whole: Most of the CMV-associated TCR beta chains (in a later analysis) appeared to be HLA-restricted. The classifier, whose performance was assessed in both the original and validation cohorts, reportedly diagnosed cytomegalovirus status with high specificity and sensitivity. Reported findings show TCR beta sequences accurately forecast HLA-A and HLA-B alleles in most subjects.

Concerning this clone itself: Its antigen is not identified.

The trim removed 4 bases at V and 5 bases at J, leaving 15 bases unmatched. This CDR3 is built from 18 residues. Germline CDR1 SGHRS, CDR2 YFSETQ. Both 60 Vbeta primers and 13 Jbeta primers went into the PCR. The table came from immunoSEQ multiplex PCR; TCRdb's copy has only in-frame clones and leaves some out. The data contain some 180,000 clones, just under 80% of them singletons. The sample consisted of PBMCs. The chain carries TRBV5-1 and TRBJ2-3, with 11 bases identical to TRBD2. This receptor was obtained from a female donor in good health and CMV-seronegative. The CDR3 DNA reads TGCGCCAGCAGCCTATTAGCGGGAGGGCCTTCGGGTCTAGATACGCAGTATTTT. As protein: CASSLLAGGPSGLDTQYF.